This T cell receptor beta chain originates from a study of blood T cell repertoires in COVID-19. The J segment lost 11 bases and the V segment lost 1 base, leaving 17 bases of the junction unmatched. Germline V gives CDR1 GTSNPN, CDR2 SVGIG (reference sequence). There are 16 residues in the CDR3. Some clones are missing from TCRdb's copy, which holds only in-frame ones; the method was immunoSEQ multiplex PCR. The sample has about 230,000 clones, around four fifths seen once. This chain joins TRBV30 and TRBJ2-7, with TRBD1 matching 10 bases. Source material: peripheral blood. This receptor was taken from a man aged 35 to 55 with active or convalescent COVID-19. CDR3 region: CAWSATRDRGIINKYF. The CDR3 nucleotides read TGTGCCTGGAGTGCGACCCGGGACAGGGGTATTATAAATAAGTACTTC.